These T cell receptor beta chains were read from a single sample in a study of CD8 T cells in Susac syndrome. Each CDR3 protein is one row after TCRdb ran MiXCR on the immunoSEQ multiplex PCR reads. The sample lists some 150,000 distinct CDR3 sequences, approximately 94% occurring once. Source material: CD4+ T cells from PBMCs. These receptors were collected from a human donor in good health. Both conserved end residues are part of each CDR3. D genes are given only for firm matches. Size tells how often a clone was seen (once, few, many) or the class of an expanded clone, and some rows leave it out.

clone_size j_call d_call v_call cdr3_nt cdr3_aa
once TRBJ2-6 - TRBV20-1 TGCAGTGCTAGAGAACACTCTGGGGCCAACGTCCTGACTTTC CSAREHSGANVLTF
- TRBJ1-1 - TRBV3-1 TGTGCCAGCAGCCAAGGAGTGGGGGGGCCGAGGGTTTTCTTT CASSQGVGGPRVFF
- TRBJ2-3 TRBD2 TRBV5-1 TGCGCCAGCAGCTCGACTAGCGGGATCTCAGATACGCAGTATTTT CASSSTSGISDTQYF
- TRBJ2-1 TRBD2 TRBV5-1 TGCGCCAGCAGCTTACAAGGGACTAGCGGAGGCGTGTTCTTC CASSLQGTSGGVFF
- TRBJ1-1 TRBD1 TRBV5-5 TGTGCCAGCAGCTTTGAACAGGGGACTGAAGCTTTCTTT CASSFEQGTEAFF
- TRBJ2-1 - TRBV6-5 TGTGCCAGCAGTTACTCGATGGGCGACTCGCAGAGCCACAATGAGCAGTTCTTC CASSYSMGDSQSHNEQFF
- TRBJ1-1 - TRBV25-1 TGTGCCACCCGGGGGGTTACTGAAGCTTTCTTT CATRGVTEAFF
- TRBJ2-3 TRBD2 TRBV20-1 TGCAGTGCTAGAGATACTAGCGGATACACAGATACGCAGTATTTT CSARDTSGYTDTQYF
- TRBJ1-1 - TRBV5-6 TGTGCCAGCAGCACGATCAGGAAAAGGGACACTGAAGCTTTCTTT CASSTIRKRDTEAFF
- TRBJ1-5 - TRBV20-1 TGCAGTGCTATGAGGATCCCGAATCAGCCCCAGCATTTT CSAMRIPNQPQHF
once TRBJ2-3 TRBD1 TRBV20-1 TGCAGTGCTCCCGGGACAGGGGCCACAGATACGCAGTATTTT CSAPGTGATDTQYF
- TRBJ2-7 - TRBV15 TGTGCCACCTGGGATGGCAGCTCCTACGAGCAGTACTTC CATWDGSSYEQYF
- TRBJ1-1 - TRBV10-1 TGCGCCAGCACAGACAGGCCGATGGAAGCTTTCTTT CASTDRPMEAFF
- TRBJ1-5 - TRBV20-1 TGCAGTGCTAGGTATTGGGATCAGCCCCAGCATTTT CSARYWDQPQHF
- TRBJ2-3 - TRBV4-1 TGCGCCAGCAGCCAACCCGTGGGTACGCAGTATTTT CASSQPVGTQYF
- TRBJ2-7 TRBD1 TRBV5-1 TGCGCCAGCAGCCTACTTGGACAGGTCCGGACCTACGAGCAGTACTTC CASSLLGQVRTYEQYF
- TRBJ1-5 - TRBV2 TGTGCCAGCAGGCCCGTGGGCAGGCCCCAGCATTTT CASRPVGRPQHF
- TRBJ1-2 - TRBV18 TGTGCCAGCTCACCACCGAACTATGGCTACACCTTC CASSPPNYGYTF
- TRBJ1-1 - TRBV5-1 TGCGCCAGCAGCTTGGACCGACACCTTGAAGCTTTCTTT CASSLDRHLEAFF
- TRBJ1-2 TRBD1 TRBV7-2 TGTGCCAGCAGCTCAGACAGGGTTAGCTACACCTTC CASSSDRVSYTF
- TRBJ1-5 - TRBV6-2/TRBV6-3 TGTGCCAGCACCCGGGACGGGAATCAGCCCCAGCATTTT CASTRDGNQPQHF
- TRBJ2-3 TRBD2 TRBV5-1 TGCGCCAGCAGCTTGGCCCGACTAGCCGGTTATCCAGATACGCAGTATTTT CASSLARLAGYPDTQYF
- TRBJ2-3 TRBD1 TRBV5-1 TGCGCCAGCAGCCCCCAGACAGGGAGCACAGATACGCAGTATTTT CASSPQTGSTDTQYF
- TRBJ2-7 - TRBV7-3 TGTGCCAGCACCTCTCCGACAGGAACCTACGAGCAGTACTTC CASTSPTGTYEQYF
- TRBJ1-1 - TRBV5-6 TGTGCCAGCAGCTTGGCCGTCGGGGGACACACTGAAGCTTTCTTT CASSLAVGGHTEAFF
- TRBJ2-7 - TRBV9 TGTGCCAGCAGCGTAGGCGGGCTCTTTGCCTACGAGCAGTACTTC CASSVGGLFAYEQYF
- TRBJ2-2 - TRBV27 TGTGCCAGCAGTTCTCGGGGTTACACCGGGGAGCTGTTTTTT CASSSRGYTGELFF
- TRBJ2-3 TRBD2 TRBV6-1 TGTGCCAGCAGTCCGCTAGCGGGAGAACAAGATACGCAGTATTTT CASSPLAGEQDTQYF
- TRBJ2-5 - TRBV11-1 TGTGCCAGCAGCTTGCTCTCTCGAGAGACCCAGTACTTC CASSLLSRETQYF
- TRBJ2-7 TRBD2 TRBV12-3/TRBV12-4 TGTGCCAGCAGTTTGGCTACTAGCGGGGTCTACTCCTACGAGCAGTACTTC CASSLATSGVYSYEQYF
- TRBJ1-1 - TRBV18 TGTGCCAGCTCACCACCGTTAAGCAGCATAGCCACTGAAGCTTTCTTT CASSPPLSSIATEAFF
- TRBJ1-2 - TRBV4-1 TGCGCCAGCAGCCAAGCGGGCCAAGCTAACTATGGCTACACCTTC CASSQAGQANYGYTF
- TRBJ2-1 - TRBV30 TGTGCCTGGAGTCCGTGGACGAGAGCAAACAATGAGCAGTTCTTC CAWSPWTRANNEQFF
- TRBJ2-3 TRBD2 TRBV20-1 TGCAGTGCTAGAGATAGGACTAGCGGGAGGAGAGGAGATACGCAGTATTTT CSARDRTSGRRGDTQYF
- TRBJ2-2 - TRBV20-1 TGCAGTTCCTCCCCCGTGGGAGAGAACACCGGGGAGCTGTTTTTT CSSSPVGENTGELFF
- TRBJ2-5 TRBD2 TRBV20-1 TGCAGTGCTAGTTTTCTAGCGGGAGTGGAGACCCAGTACTTC CSASFLAGVETQYF
- TRBJ1-4 - TRBV7-9 TGTGCCAGCAGCTCCGCAGGGGTGACTAATGAAAAACTGTTTTTT CASSSAGVTNEKLFF
once TRBJ2-1 TRBD2 TRBV30 TGTGCCTGGAGTGTCCCACTTCGACTAGCGGGAAACAATGAGCAGTTCTTC CAWSVPLRLAGNNEQFF
- TRBJ2-3 - TRBV9 TGTGCCAGCAGCGTAGGCGGGAAGTCAGATACGCAGTATTTT CASSVGGKSDTQYF
- TRBJ2-2 TRBD2 TRBV5-1 TGCGCCAGCAGACTAGCGGGGCTAGATACCGGGGAGCTGTTTTTT CASRLAGLDTGELFF
- TRBJ2-2 TRBD1 TRBV11-2 TGTGCCAGCAGTCGGGACAGCCTGAACACCGGGGAGCTGTTTTTT CASSRDSLNTGELFF
- TRBJ2-5 - TRBV2 TGTGCCAGCAAAAGCTACAGACAACAAGAGACCCAGTACTTC CASKSYRQQETQYF
- TRBJ2-5 - TRBV3-1 TGTGCCAGCAGCCAGGGTTTGCGGGAGACCCAGTACTTC CASSQGLRETQYF
- TRBJ2-1 TRBD2 TRBV6-4 TGTGCCAGCAGAGACGTGCCTGGGGGGGGGACTGAGCAGTTCTTC CASRDVPGGGTEQFF
- TRBJ2-3 - TRBV10-3 TGTGCCATCTCGGCAGGGCTTACAGATACGCAGTATTTT CAISAGLTDTQYF
- TRBJ2-5 - TRBV5-6 TGTGCCAGCAGCTTGAAAATAGAAGAGACCCAGTACTTC CASSLKIEETQYF
- TRBJ2-1 - TRBV25-1 TGTGCCAGCAGTCTGACACAGGGAAGGGGGAATGAGCAGTTCTTC CASSLTQGRGNEQFF
- TRBJ1-2 TRBD1 TRBV18 TGTGCCAGCTCACCCGGCGGGGCAGGGGGTCACACCTTC CASSPGGAGGHTF
- TRBJ1-2 TRBD1 TRBV3-1 TGTGCCAGCAGCCTCGGACAGGGGGATAACTATGGCTACACCTTC CASSLGQGDNYGYTF
- TRBJ1-2 - TRBV7-2 TGTGCCAGCAGCTTCAGCGCCCGGGAGAGCGGCTACACCTTC CASSFSARESGYTF
- TRBJ1-2 - TRBV3-1 TGTGCCAGCAGCCCTACGAATTATGGCTACACCTTC CASSPTNYGYTF